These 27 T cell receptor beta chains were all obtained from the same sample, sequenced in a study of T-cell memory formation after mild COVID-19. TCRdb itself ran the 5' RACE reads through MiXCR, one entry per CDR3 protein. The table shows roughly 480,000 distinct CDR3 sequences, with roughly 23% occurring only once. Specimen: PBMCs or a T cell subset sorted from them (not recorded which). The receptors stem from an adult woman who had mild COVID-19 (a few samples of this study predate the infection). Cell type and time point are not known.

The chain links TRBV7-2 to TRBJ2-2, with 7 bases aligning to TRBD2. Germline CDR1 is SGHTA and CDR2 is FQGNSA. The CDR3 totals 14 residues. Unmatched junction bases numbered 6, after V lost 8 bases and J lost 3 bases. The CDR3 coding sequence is TGTGCCAGCCGGGCTAGCGGTCACACCGGGGAGCTGTTTTTT. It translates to CASRASGHTGELFF.

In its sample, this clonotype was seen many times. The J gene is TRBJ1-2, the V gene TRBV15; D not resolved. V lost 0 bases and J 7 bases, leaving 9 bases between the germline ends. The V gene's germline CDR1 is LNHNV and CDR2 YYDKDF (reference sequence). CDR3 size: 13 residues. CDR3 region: CATSRDHYGGYTF. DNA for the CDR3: TGTGCCACCAGCAGAGATCATTACGGTGGCTACACCTTC.

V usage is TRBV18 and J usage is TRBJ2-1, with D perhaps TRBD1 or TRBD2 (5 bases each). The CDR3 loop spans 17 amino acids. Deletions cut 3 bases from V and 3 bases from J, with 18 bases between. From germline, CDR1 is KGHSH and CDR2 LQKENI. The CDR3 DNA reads TGTGCCAGCTCACCGGCTTATTTTAGGGGAGACTACAATGAGCAGTTCTTC. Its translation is CASSPAYFRGDYNEQFF.

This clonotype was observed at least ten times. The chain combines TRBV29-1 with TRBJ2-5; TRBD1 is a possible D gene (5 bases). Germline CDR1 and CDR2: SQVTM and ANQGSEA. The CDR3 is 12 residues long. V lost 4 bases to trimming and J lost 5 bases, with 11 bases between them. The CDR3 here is CSVGQLGETQYF. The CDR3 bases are TGCAGCGTTGGACAGCTTGGGGAGACCCAGTACTTC. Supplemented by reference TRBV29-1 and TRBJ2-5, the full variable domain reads SAVISQKPSRDICQRGTSLTIQCQVDSQVTMMFWYRQQPGQSLTLIATANQGSEATYESGFVIDKFPISRPNLTFSTLTVSNMSPEDSSIYLCSVGQLGETQYFGPGTRLLVL.

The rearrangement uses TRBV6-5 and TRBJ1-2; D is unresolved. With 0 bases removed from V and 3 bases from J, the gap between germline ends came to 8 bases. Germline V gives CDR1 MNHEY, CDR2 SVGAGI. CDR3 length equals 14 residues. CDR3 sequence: CASSYSEGDYGYTF. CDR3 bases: TGTGCCAGCAGTTACTCGGAGGGAGACTATGGCTACACCTTC.

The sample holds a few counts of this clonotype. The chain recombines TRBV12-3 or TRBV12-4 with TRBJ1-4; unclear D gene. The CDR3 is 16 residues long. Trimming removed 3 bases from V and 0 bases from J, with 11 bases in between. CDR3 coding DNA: TGTGCCAGCAGTTTTCGGACCGGCGCAACTAATGAAAAACTGTTTTTT. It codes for CASSFRTGATNEKLFF.

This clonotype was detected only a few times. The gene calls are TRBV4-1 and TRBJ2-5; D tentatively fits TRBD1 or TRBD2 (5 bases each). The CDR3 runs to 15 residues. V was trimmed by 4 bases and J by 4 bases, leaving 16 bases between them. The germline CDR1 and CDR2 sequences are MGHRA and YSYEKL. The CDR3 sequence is CASSLSGLGGETQYF. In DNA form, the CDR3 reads TGCGCCAGCAGCCTTTCGGGGCTTGGGGGAGAGACCCAGTACTTC.

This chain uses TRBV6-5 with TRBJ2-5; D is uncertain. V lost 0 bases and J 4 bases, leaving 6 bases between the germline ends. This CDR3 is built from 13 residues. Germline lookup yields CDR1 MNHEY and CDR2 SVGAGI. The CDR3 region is CASSYSKRETQYF. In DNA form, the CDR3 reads TGTGCCAGCAGTTACTCGAAACGAGAGACCCAGTACTTC.

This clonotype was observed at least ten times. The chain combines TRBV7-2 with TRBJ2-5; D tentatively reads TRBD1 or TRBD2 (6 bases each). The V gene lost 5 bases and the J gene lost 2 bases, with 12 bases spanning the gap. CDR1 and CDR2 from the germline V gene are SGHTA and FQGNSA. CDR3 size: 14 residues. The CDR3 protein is CASSGGGRQETQYF. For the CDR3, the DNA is TGTGCCAGCAGCGGAGGGGGGCGACAAGAGACCCAGTACTTC.

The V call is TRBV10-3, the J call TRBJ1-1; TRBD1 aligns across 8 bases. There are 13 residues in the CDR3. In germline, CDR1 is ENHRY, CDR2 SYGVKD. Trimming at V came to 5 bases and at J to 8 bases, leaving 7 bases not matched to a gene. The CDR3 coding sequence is TGTGCCATCAGTAAAGACAGGGGAGAAGAAGCTTTCTTT. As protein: CAISKDRGEEAFF.

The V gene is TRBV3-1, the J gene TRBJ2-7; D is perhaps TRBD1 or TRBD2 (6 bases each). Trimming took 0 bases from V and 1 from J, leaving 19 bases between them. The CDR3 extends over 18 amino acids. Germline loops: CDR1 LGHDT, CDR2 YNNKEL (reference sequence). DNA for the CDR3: TGTGCCAGCAGCCAAGATGTTACGGGGGCCCCTGGATCCTACGAGCAGTACTTC. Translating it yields CASSQDVTGAPGSYEQYF.

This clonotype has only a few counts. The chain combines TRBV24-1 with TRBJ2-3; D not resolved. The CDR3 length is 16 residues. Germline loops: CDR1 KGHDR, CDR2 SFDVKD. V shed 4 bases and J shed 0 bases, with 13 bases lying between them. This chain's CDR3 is CATSDPISPSTDTQYF. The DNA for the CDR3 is TGTGCCACCAGTGACCCGATCAGCCCTAGCACAGATACGCAGTATTTT.

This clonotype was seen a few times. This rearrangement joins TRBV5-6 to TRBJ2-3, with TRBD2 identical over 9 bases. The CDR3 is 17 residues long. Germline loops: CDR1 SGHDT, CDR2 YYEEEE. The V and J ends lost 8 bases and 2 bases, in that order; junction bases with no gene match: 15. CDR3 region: CARAWRPTSGLTDTQYF. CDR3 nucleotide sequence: TGTGCCAGGGCTTGGCGCCCGACTAGCGGACTCACAGATACGCAGTATTTT.

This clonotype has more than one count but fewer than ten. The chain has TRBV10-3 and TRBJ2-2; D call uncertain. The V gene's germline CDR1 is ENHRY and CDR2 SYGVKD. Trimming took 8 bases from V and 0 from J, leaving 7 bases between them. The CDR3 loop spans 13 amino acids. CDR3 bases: TGTGCCATCGGCGGACCGAACACCGGGGAGCTGTTTTTT. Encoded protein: CAIGGPNTGELFF.

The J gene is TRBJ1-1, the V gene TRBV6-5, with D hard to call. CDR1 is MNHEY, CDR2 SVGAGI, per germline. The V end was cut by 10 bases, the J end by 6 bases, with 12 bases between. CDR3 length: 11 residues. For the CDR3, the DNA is TGTGCCACCGTACTTAGGGCTGAAGCTTTCTTT. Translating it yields CATVLRAEAFF.

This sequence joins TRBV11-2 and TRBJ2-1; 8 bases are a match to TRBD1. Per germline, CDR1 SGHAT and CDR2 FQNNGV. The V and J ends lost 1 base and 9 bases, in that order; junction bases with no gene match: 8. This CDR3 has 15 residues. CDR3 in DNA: TGTGCCAGCAGCTTAGTGACCGAAGGACAGGGTGAGCAGTTCTTC. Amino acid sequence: CASSLVTEGQGEQFF.

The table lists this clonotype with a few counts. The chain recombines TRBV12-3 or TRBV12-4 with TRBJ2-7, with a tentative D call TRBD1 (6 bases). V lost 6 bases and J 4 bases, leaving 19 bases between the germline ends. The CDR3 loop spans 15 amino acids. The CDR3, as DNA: TGTGCCAGCAGCCCGACAGGCCTCAGGGCTTACGAGCAGTACTTC. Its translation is CASSPTGLRAYEQYF.

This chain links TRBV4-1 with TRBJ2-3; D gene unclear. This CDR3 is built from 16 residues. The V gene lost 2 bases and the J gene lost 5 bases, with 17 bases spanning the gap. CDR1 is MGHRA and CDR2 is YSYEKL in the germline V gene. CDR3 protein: CASSQTIPSWGDTQYF. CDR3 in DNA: TGCGCCAGCAGCCAAACCATCCCGTCGTGGGGAGATACGCAGTATTTT.

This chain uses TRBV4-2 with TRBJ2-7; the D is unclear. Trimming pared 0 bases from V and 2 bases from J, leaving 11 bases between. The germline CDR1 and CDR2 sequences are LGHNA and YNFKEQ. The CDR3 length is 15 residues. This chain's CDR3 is CASSQDRSVTYEQYF. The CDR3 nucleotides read TGTGCCAGCAGCCAAGATCGCTCAGTCACCTACGAGCAGTACTTC.

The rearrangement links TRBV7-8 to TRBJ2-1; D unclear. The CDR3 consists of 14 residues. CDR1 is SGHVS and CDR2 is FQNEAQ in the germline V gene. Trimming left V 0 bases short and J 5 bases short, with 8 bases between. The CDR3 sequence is CASSLATVDNEQFF. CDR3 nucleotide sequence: TGTGCCAGCAGCTTAGCGACGGTGGACAATGAGCAGTTCTTC.

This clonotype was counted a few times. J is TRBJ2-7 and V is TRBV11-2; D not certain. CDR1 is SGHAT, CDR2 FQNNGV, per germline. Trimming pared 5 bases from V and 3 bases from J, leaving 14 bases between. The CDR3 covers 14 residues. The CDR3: CASSRVQRNYEQYF. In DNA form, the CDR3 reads TGTGCCAGCAGCCGGGTACAACGGAACTACGAGCAGTACTTC.

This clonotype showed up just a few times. In DNA form, the CDR3 reads TGCAGTGCTAGCGCCGTTTTGTCAAACCAGGGGCCAATGAATCAGCCCCAGCATTTT. Protein: CSASAVLSNQGPMNQPQHF. The chain has TRBV20-1 and TRBJ1-5; TRBD1 is a possible D gene (6 bases). This CDR3 has 19 amino acids. CDR1 and CDR2 from the germline V gene are DFQATT and SNEGSKA (reference sequence). V dropped 3 bases and J dropped 4 bases, with 28 bases sitting between them.

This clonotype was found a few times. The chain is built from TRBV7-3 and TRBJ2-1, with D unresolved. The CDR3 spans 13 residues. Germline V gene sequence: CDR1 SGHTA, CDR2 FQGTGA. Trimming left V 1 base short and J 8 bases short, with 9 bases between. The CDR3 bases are TGTGCCAGCAGCTTAAGTCGGCTGGATGAGCAGTTCTTC. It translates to CASSLSRLDEQFF.

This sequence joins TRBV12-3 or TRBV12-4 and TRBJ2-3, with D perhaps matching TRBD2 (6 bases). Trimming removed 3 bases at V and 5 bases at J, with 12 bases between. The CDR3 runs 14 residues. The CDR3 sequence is CASSFGGKGDTQYF. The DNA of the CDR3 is TGTGCCAGCAGTTTCGGCGGGAAAGGAGATACGCAGTATTTT.

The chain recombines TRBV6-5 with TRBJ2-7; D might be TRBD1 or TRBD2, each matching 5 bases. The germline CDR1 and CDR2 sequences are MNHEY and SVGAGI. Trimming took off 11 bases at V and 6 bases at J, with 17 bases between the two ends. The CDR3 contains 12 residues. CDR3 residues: CAVSGNGAEQYF. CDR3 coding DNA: TGTGCCGTATCAGGAAACGGGGCCGAGCAGTACTTC.

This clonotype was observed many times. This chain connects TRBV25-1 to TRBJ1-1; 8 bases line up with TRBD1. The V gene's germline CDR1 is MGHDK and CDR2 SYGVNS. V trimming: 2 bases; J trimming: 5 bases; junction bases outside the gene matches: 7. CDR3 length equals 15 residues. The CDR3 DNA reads TGTGCCAGCAGTGAACTCCGACAGGGGAAGACTGAAGCTTTCTTT. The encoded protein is CASSELRQGKTEAFF.

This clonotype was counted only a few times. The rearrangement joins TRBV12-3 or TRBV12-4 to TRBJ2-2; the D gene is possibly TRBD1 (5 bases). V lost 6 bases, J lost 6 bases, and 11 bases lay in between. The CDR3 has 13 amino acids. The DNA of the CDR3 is TGTGCCAGCAGGAGAACAGGCCCCGGGGAGCTGTTTTTT. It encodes CASRRTGPGELFF.